This is a list of T cell receptor beta chains from one sample in a study of blood T cell repertoires in COVID-19. Only in-frame clones appear in the TCRdb table, and some are missing; sequencing was by immunoSEQ multiplex PCR. The table has about 190,000 clones, about nine tenths seen once; the top ten hold about 7%. The sequenced sample was peripheral blood. These receptors originate from a man between 40 and 49 years old with acute or convalescent COVID-19. CDR3s include the opening cysteine and the closing phenylalanine or tryptophan. The D gene is left open where the match is weak. Not every row has a clone size; where given, it reads once, few, many or a size class.

>TRBV2|TRBD1|few|TRBJ1-5
TGTGCCAGCACCGAAGACAGGGGGATTCAGCCCCAGCATTTT
CASTEDRGIQPQHF
>TRBV10-2|-|once|TRBJ1-5
TGCGCCAGCAGTGAGAGGCAGGGGTATCAGCCCCAGCATTTT
CASSERQGYQPQHF
>TRBV28|TRBD2|-|TRBJ2-3
TGTGCCAGCAGTGTAGCGGGGGGGGATACGCAGTATTTT
CASSVAGGDTQYF
>TRBV6-5|-|-|TRBJ1-4
TGTGCCAGCAGGCTTGACAGGAGCAATGAAAAACTGTTTTTT
CASRLDRSNEKLFF
>TRBV18|TRBD2|-|TRBJ2-5
TGTGCCAGCTCACCACGGGGAGGGCTGGAAGAGACCCAGTACTTC
CASSPRGGLEETQYF
>TRBV10-3|TRBD2|-|TRBJ2-5
TGTGCCATCAGATCTAGCGGGGGACAAGAGACCCAGTACTTC
CAIRSSGGQETQYF
>TRBV2|TRBD1|once|TRBJ2-2
TGTGCCAGCAGTTTTGACAGGGTTGGGACCGGGGAGCTGTTTTTT
CASSFDRVGTGELFF
>TRBV6-2/TRBV6-3|-|-|TRBJ1-2
TGTGCCAGCAGTCACGGGGAGTATGGCTACACCTTC
CASSHGEYGYTF
>TRBV7-2|-|-|TRBJ2-7
TGTGCCAGCAGCTTTGGGGAGCGGGCCTACGAGCAGTACTTC
CASSFGERAYEQYF
>TRBV5-4|-|-|TRBJ1-5
TGTGCCAGCAGTACAGACAATCAGCCCCAGCATTTT
CASSTDNQPQHF
>TRBV19|-|few|TRBJ1-5
TGTGCCAGTAGTATGTCCGGGGGTGAAGCCCAGCATTTT
CASSMSGGEAQHF
>TRBV3-1/TRBV3-2|TRBD2|-|TRBJ2-7
TGTGCCAGCAGCCCCAGCGGGGGGTGGTACGAGCAGTACTTC
CASSPSGGWYEQYF
>TRBV28|-|-|TRBJ2-7
TGTGCCAGCAGTTTATCCCCCAGCTACGAGCAGTACTTC
CASSLSPSYEQYF
>TRBV6-5|TRBD1|-|TRBJ2-5
TGTGCCAGCAAATCGACAGGGCCGGCATGGGAGACCCAGTACTTC
CASKSTGPAWETQYF
>TRBV7-9|-|few|TRBJ1-1
TGTGCCAGCAGCTTGTTCCTTTCAGAGAACACTGAAGCTTTCTTT
CASSLFLSENTEAFF
>TRBV7-2|-|-|TRBJ1-5
TGTGCCAGCAGCACCCACCAGAATCAGCCCCAGCATTTT
CASSTHQNQPQHF
>TRBV7-2|-|-|TRBJ1-6
TGTGCCAGCAGCTTGGGGGGCTATAATTCACCCCTCCACTTT
CASSLGGYNSPLHF
>TRBV11-3|-|-|TRBJ2-7
TGTGCCAGCAGCTTAGAGGGCAGGGTCTCCGAGCAGTACTTC
CASSLEGRVSEQYF
>TRBV7-3|-|-|TRBJ2-1
TGTGCCAGCAGCTTAGGGACTGGCTACAATGAGCAGTTCTTC
CASSLGTGYNEQFF
>TRBV2|-|-|TRBJ2-7
TGTGCCAGCTCCCCCAGCTCCTACGAGCAGTACTTC
CASSPSSYEQYF
>TRBV20-1|-|-|TRBJ2-7
TGCAGTGCTAGTATGGAGGTACATCCATACGAGCAGTACTTC
CSASMEVHPYEQYF
>TRBV9|TRBD1|-|TRBJ2-7
TGTGCCAGCAGCGTAACAGGGGAAACCCCGCAGTACTTC
CASSVTGETPQYF
>TRBV7-2|TRBD1|-|TRBJ2-4
TGTGCCAGCAGCTTAGTTTTCGGGGCAGGGGGACACCGAGGCATTCAGTACTTC
CASSLVFGAGGHRGIQYF
>TRBV10-3|-|-|TRBJ1-6
TGTGCCATCAGTGAGTCCCAGAATTCACCCCTCCACTTT
CAISESQNSPLHF
>TRBV14|TRBD2|once|TRBJ2-2
TGTGCCAGCAGCTATTACTCTTCGGGACTAGGTCTTTCCGCCGGGGAGCTGTTTTTT
CASSYYSSGLGLSAGELFF
>TRBV7-9|TRBD1|-|TRBJ1-2
TGTGCCAGCAGCCCTCAGGGGGATGACTACACCTTC
CASSPQGDDYTF
>TRBV6-6|-|once|TRBJ1-3
TGTGCCAGCAGTTACTCGGGGGGACCTGGAAACACCATATATTTT
CASSYSGGPGNTIYF
>TRBV19|-|-|TRBJ1-1
TGTGCCAGTAGTGCTTACAGGGAGAACACTGAAGCTTTCTTT
CASSAYRENTEAFF
>TRBV18|TRBD1|-|TRBJ1-3
TGTGCCAGCTCACCAGGGCTCGGACAGGGGACCTCCTCTGGAAACACCATATATTTT
CASSPGLGQGTSSGNTIYF
>TRBV18|-|-|TRBJ1-6
TGTGCCAGCTCACCAGATGGTTCGAGGGATTCACCCCTCCACTTT
CASSPDGSRDSPLHF
>TRBV28|-|-|TRBJ1-5
TGTGCCAGCAGTTTAGTCCAGGGGAGCAATCAGCCCCAGCATTTT
CASSLVQGSNQPQHF
>TRBV28|TRBD1|few|TRBJ1-1
TGTGCCAGCAGTTTATTAGCCCCCAGGGGGGACACTGAAGCTTTCTTT
CASSLLAPRGDTEAFF
>TRBV7-2|TRBD2|few|TRBJ2-7
TGTGCCAGCAGCTCCTCCTTAGCGGGGGGACCTTCCTACGAGCAGTACTTC
CASSSSLAGGPSYEQYF
>TRBV14|TRBD1|-|TRBJ1-1
TGTGCCAGCAGCAAACGGACAGGGATGAACACTGAAGCTTTCTTT
CASSKRTGMNTEAFF
>TRBV6-1|-|-|TRBJ1-1
TGTGCCAGCAGTGATGCCTACGGGGACACTGAAGCTTTCTTT
CASSDAYGDTEAFF
>TRBV28|-|-|TRBJ1-2
TGTGCCAGCACCTCTGGTGGGCAGGGAAATAATGGCTACACCTTC
CASTSGGQGNNGYTF
>TRBV7-2|TRBD1|once|TRBJ1-3
TGTGCCAGCAGCTTATTCAGTAGGGGGCTAGGAAACACCATATATTTT
CASSLFSRGLGNTIYF
>TRBV11-2|TRBD1|-|TRBJ1-1
TGTGCCAGCAGCCCATCCTCGACAGGGTGGGCTGAAGCTTTCTTT
CASSPSSTGWAEAFF
>TRBV2|-|-|TRBJ1-1
TGTGCCAGCAGTGGGCGGGGCCCGAACACTGAAGCTTTCTTT
CASSGRGPNTEAFF
>TRBV5-4|-|-|TRBJ2-6
TGTGCCAGCAGCTCTAGACAGAACTCTGGGGCCAACGTCCTGACTTTC
CASSSRQNSGANVLTF
>TRBV5-6|-|-|TRBJ1-1
TGTGCCAGCAGCCGAGGCGGGGGGAGGATGAACACTGAAGCTTTCTTT
CASSRGGGRMNTEAFF
>TRBV6-5|TRBD1|-|TRBJ2-1
TGTGCCAGCAGTTACCCGATTAGGACAGGGGGCAATGAGCAGTTCTTC
CASSYPIRTGGNEQFF
>TRBV18|TRBD1|-|TRBJ1-2
TGTGCCAGCTCACCTCAAGTGGACAGGGGACTTCCCCCCTATGGCTACACCTTC
CASSPQVDRGLPPYGYTF
>TRBV28|TRBD2|-|TRBJ2-5
TGTGCCAGCACCTTGGGAGGGGAAGAGACCCAGTACTTC
CASTLGGEETQYF
>TRBV5-6|-|-|TRBJ1-1
TGTGCCAGCAGCATCACTAAGGATACTGAAGCTTTCTTT
CASSITKDTEAFF
>TRBV2|TRBD1|-|TRBJ2-7
TGTGCCAGCAATGGACAGGGGGTTAACGAGCAGTACTTC
CASNGQGVNEQYF
>TRBV10-3|TRBD1|-|TRBJ1-1
TGTGCCATCAGTGAGTCGACGGACAGGGCTACATCTGAGAACACTGAAGCTTTCTTT
CAISESTDRATSENTEAFF
>TRBV19|-|-|TRBJ1-2
TGTGCCAGTAGTATAACAGGGCGTGGCTACACCTTC
CASSITGRGYTF